A selection of T cell receptor beta chains follows, all from one sample in a study of blood T cells in healthy people across ages. Using its own MiXCR run on the 5' RACE reads, TCRdb lists one record per CDR3 protein. The sample lists roughly 830,000 distinct CDR3 sequences, around 68% seen once, with approximately 30% in the top ten. The specimen sequenced was blood. The origin of the receptors is a man aged 30 to 45 in good health. CDR3s include the opening cysteine and the closing phenylalanine or tryptophan. Fields, in order: clone size, J gene, V gene, D gene, CDR3 protein, CDR3 DNA. A D gene is named only where the DNA matches it firmly. The size of a clone is reported for some rows only, either as once, few or many, or as a class for expanded clones.

>-|TRBJ2-3|TRBV29-1|TRBD2
CSVDLAGGVDTQYF
TGCAGCGTTGATCTAGCGGGGGGGGTAGATACGCAGTATTTT
>-|TRBJ2-7|TRBV12-3/TRBV12-4|-
CASSLSLAQYF
TGTGCCAGCAGTCTGAGTTTGGCCCAGTACTTC
>-|TRBJ2-1|TRBV3-1|-
CASSQDWQQQFF
TGTGCCAGCAGCCAAGACTGGCAACAGCAGTTCTTC
>-|TRBJ2-5|TRBV3-1|-
CASSQTPTGSETQYF
TGTGCCAGCAGCCAAACCCCGACAGGATCGGAGACCCAGTACTTC
>few|TRBJ1-4|TRBV15|TRBD1
CATGQGGATNEKLFF
TGTGCCACCGGCCAGGGGGGCGCAACTAATGAAAAACTGTTTTTT
>-|TRBJ2-4|TRBV7-9|TRBD1
CASSTGGREQYF
TGTGCCAGCAGTACAGGGGGCCGAGAGCAGTACTTC
>-|TRBJ2-7|TRBV4-2|-
CASSQAPGQQYEQYF
TGTGCCAGCAGCCAAGCCCCGGGACAACAGTACGAGCAGTACTTC
>-|TRBJ2-5|TRBV6-2/TRBV6-3|-
CASQGGSWETQYF
TGTGCCAGCCAGGGGGGAAGTTGGGAGACCCAGTACTTC
>-|TRBJ1-1|TRBV13|-
CASSLIGGTFF
TGTGCCAGCAGCTTGATCGGTGGAACTTTCTTT
>-|TRBJ2-6|TRBV5-1|-
CASSPGGANVLTF
TGCGCCAGCAGCCCGGGCGGGGCCAACGTCCTGACTTTC
>few|TRBJ2-5|TRBV27|TRBD2
CASSFSRLAGPYNEQYF
TGTGCCAGCAGTTTCTCCAGACTAGCGGGCCCCTACAATGAGCAGTACTTC
>-|TRBJ2-6|TRBV7-9|-
CASSSRGGIGANVLTF
TGTGCCAGCAGCTCCCGAGGGGGGATCGGGGCCAACGTCCTGACTTTC
>-|TRBJ1-2|TRBV6-6|-
CASSLQEVNYGYTF
TGTGCCAGCAGTCTGCAGGAGGTCAACTATGGCTACACCTTC
>few|TRBJ2-4|TRBV29-1|-
CSVGGVGAKNIQYF
TGCAGCGTTGGTGGGGTTGGCGCCAAAAACATTCAGTACTTC
>-|TRBJ2-7|TRBV29-1|TRBD1
CSVEAWDRGREQYF
TGCAGCGTTGAAGCGTGGGACAGGGGGCGCGAGCAGTACTTC
>-|TRBJ2-5|TRBV30|-
CAWKGYRETQYF
TGTGCCTGGAAGGGGTACCGGGAGACCCAGTACTTC
>-|TRBJ2-7|TRBV5-1|TRBD1
CASSSRQGPYEQYF
TGTGCCAGCAGTTCCCGACAGGGGCCCTACGAGCAGTACTTC
>-|TRBJ1-2|TRBV3-1|-
CASRGGLRGYTF
TGTGCCAGCAGGGGGGGGTTACGAGGCTACACCTTC